These 20 T cell receptor beta chains share one sample of origin, sequenced in a study of CD8 T cells in ankylosing spondylitis. TCRdb fed the 5' RACE reads into MiXCR, producing one record per CDR3 protein. The data contain 80,000 to 100,000 distinct CDR3 sequences, 7.5% to 9% of them seen just once; the ten biggest clones take up about 9.6%. The sample was blood, either unsorted or a sorted T cell fraction (not recorded which). All receptors come from a male donor with ankylosing spondylitis or in good health (not recorded which).

This clonotype was detected ten times or more. The chain is built from TRBV20-1 and TRBJ1-2; weak D call: TRBD1 (5 bases). The CDR3 spans 11 residues. The germline gives CDR1 DFQATT, CDR2 SNEGSKA (reference sequence). Trimming stripped 4 bases from V and 11 bases from J, with 14 bases between. Written as DNA, the CDR3 is TGCAGTGCTATGTCCCGGGGGTCTTACACCTTC. Amino acids: CSAMSRGSYTF.

This sequence joins TRBV5-1 and TRBJ2-7; 13 positions match TRBD2. Germline V gene data show CDR1 as SGHRS and CDR2 as YFSETQ. CDR3 length equals 15 residues. V was pared by 2 bases and J by 2 bases, with 1 base of the junction left unmatched. Written as DNA, the CDR3 is TGCGCCAGCAGCTTTGGGACTAGCGGGACCTACGAGCAGTACTTC. Residues: CASSFGTSGTYEQYF. Supplemented by reference TRBV5-1 and TRBJ2-7, the full variable domain reads KAGVTQTPRYLIKTRGQQVTLSCSPISGHRSVSWYQQTPGQGLQFLFEYFSETQRNKGNFPGRFSGRQFSNSRSEMNVSTLELGDSALYLCASSFGTSGTYEQYFGPGTRLTVT.

This clonotype was picked up many times. The chain has TRBV12-3 or TRBV12-4 and TRBJ2-7, with a tentative D call TRBD2 (6 bases). Trimming shortened V by 6 bases and J by 6 bases, and 9 bases separated the two germline ends. The CDR3 is 11 residues long. The CDR3 nucleotides are TGTGCCAGCAGCCTGGGGGGCGAGCAGTACTTC. This translates into CASSLGGEQYF.

V gene TRBV3-1 combines with J gene TRBJ2-5, with D possibly being TRBD1 (7 bases). Between the trimmed V and J ends, which lost 11 bases and 2 bases, there was a span of 27 bases. From germline, CDR1 is LGHDT and CDR2 YNNKEL (reference sequence). CDR3 length: 17 amino acids. CDR3 region: CACCQDKGGQRQETQYF. CDR3 nucleotides: TGTGCCTGCTGCCAAGATAAGGGGGGACAGAGACAAGAGACCCAGTACTTC.

This clonotype was seen at least ten times. The chain carries TRBV29-1 and TRBJ1-1; D gene ambiguous. The V gene's germline CDR1 is SQVTM and CDR2 ANQGSEA. Trimming cost V 4 bases and J 9 bases, with 9 bases left between them. CDR3 length: 10 residues. In DNA form, the CDR3 reads TGCAGCGTTGGGTTGGGGAAAGCTTTCTTT. As protein: CSVGLGKAFF.

This clonotype was counted at least ten times. This sequence joins TRBV7-9 and TRBJ2-7; possible D gene TRBD2, 6 bases. The CDR3 is 16 amino acids. Trimming took off 1 base at V and 3 bases at J, with 16 bases between the two ends. Germline values: CDR1 SEHNR, CDR2 FQNEAQ (reference sequence). The CDR3 loop is CASSLGVGGMNYEQYF. The CDR3, as DNA: TGTGCCAGCAGCTTAGGTGTGGGGGGAATGAACTACGAGCAGTACTTC.

This clonotype has a count of ten or more. The chain recombines TRBV5-1 with TRBJ2-1; D ambiguous. V lost 0 bases to trimming and J lost 2 bases, with 9 bases between them. This CDR3 spans 15 amino acids. CDR1 is SGHRS, CDR2 YFSETQ, per germline. The CDR3 reads CASSLAPGPYNEQFF. The CDR3 DNA sequence: TGCGCCAGCAGCTTGGCTCCGGGCCCCTACAATGAGCAGTTCTTC.

This clonotype has a count of ten or more. The V call is TRBV29-1, the J call TRBJ1-6; D possibly corresponds to TRBD1 (6 bases). Germline assignment: CDR1 SQVTM and CDR2 ANQGSEA. V lost 4 bases and J lost 6, with 10 bases in between. The CDR3 length is 13 residues. CDR3 sequence (DNA): TGCAGCGTTGGGCAGGGGCTTAATTCACCCCTCCACTTT. Translated: CSVGQGLNSPLHF.

This clonotype occurred many times. The rearrangement joins TRBV6-1 to TRBJ2-6; D unresolved. This CDR3 spans 15 amino acids. CDR1 and CDR2 from the germline V gene are MNHNS and SASEGT. V was pared by 7 bases and J by 4 bases, with 14 bases between. This chain's CDR3 is CASIPTSIGANVLTF. The CDR3 DNA follows: TGTGCCAGCATTCCGACAAGTATAGGGGCCAACGTCCTGACTTTC.

The table lists this clonotype with many counts. The J gene is TRBJ2-5, the V gene TRBV6-1; D is uncertain. V was pared by 4 bases and J by 1 base, with 7 bases between. There are 13 residues in the CDR3. Germline V CDR1 and CDR2: MNHNS, SASEGT. The CDR3 DNA reads TGTGCCAGCAGTGGGTCTCCCCAAGAGACCCAGTACTTC. Amino acid sequence: CASSGSPQETQYF.

This clonotype occurred many times. This sequence joins TRBV29-1 and TRBJ2-7; unclear D gene. CDR1 and CDR2 (germline): SQVTM, ANQGSEA. The V and J ends lost 0 bases and 2 bases respectively, with 8 bases between them. The CDR3 is made up of 13 amino acids. The chain's CDR3 is CSVEELTPYEQYF. DNA of the CDR3: TGCAGCGTTGAAGAGCTAACCCCCTACGAGCAGTACTTC.

The sample holds many counts of this clonotype. This chain connects TRBV5-1 to TRBJ2-7, with TRBD2 matching over 10 bases. Germline values: CDR1 SGHRS, CDR2 YFSETQ. This CDR3 is 15 amino acids long. Unmatched junction bases numbered 10, after V lost 4 bases and J lost 6 bases. The CDR3 spells CASSLDPGLASEQYF. DNA for the CDR3: TGCGCCAGCAGCCTGGACCCGGGACTAGCGAGCGAGCAGTACTTC.

In its sample, this clonotype was seen a few times. The chain joins TRBV6-2 or TRBV6-3 to TRBJ1-5, with 11 bases identical to TRBD1. V was clipped by 6 bases and J by 3 bases; unmatched bases: 4. The CDR3 is made up of 15 amino acids. Germline CDR1 reads MNHEY; CDR2 reads SVGEGT. The CDR3 sequence: CASRSGQGVNQPQHF. CDR3 nucleotides: TGTGCCAGCAGATCGGGACAGGGGGTCAATCAGCCCCAGCATTTT.

This clonotype was counted only a few times. The V call is TRBV3-1, the J call TRBJ2-1; TRBD2 might be the D (7 bases). In germline, CDR1 is LGHDT, CDR2 YNNKEL (reference sequence). The CDR3 spans 15 residues. Trimming pared 4 bases from V and 6 bases from J, leaving 16 bases between. CDR3 protein: CASSLIRGGANEQFF. Here the CDR3 DNA reads TGTGCCAGCAGCCTCATAAGAGGGGGGGCCAATGAGCAGTTCTTC.

This clonotype was seen ten or more times. The J gene is TRBJ1-4, the V gene TRBV5-1, with a possible D match to TRBD1 (6 bases). The CDR3 spans 16 residues. Per germline, CDR1 SGHRS and CDR2 YFSETQ. Deletions cut 6 bases from V and 3 bases from J, with 18 bases between. The CDR3: CASKPHKTGSNEKLFF. Written as DNA, the CDR3 is TGCGCCAGCAAACCGCACAAGACAGGCTCTAATGAAAAACTGTTTTTT.

This clonotype was found many times. The rearrangement links TRBV10-3 to TRBJ2-7, with 10 bases fitting TRBD1. Looked up from germline, CDR1 is ENHRY and CDR2 is SYGVKD. Trimming cost V 2 bases and J 5 bases; bases outside gene matches: 9. CDR3 length: 16 amino acids. Here the CDR3 DNA reads TGTGCCATCAGTGAGCCGGGACAGGGGATATCGGACGAGCAGTACTTC. This encodes CAISEPGQGISDEQYF.

This clonotype was seen many times. The chain is built from TRBV9 and TRBJ2-1; D unresolved. V lost 4 bases, J lost 5 bases, and 13 bases lay in between. This CDR3 has 14 amino acids. Germline assignment: CDR1 SGDLS and CDR2 YYNGEE. The CDR3 DNA follows: TGTGCCAGCAGCCCCCGCCGGTCCCACAATGAGCAGTTCTTC. Residues: CASSPRRSHNEQFF.

This clonotype has a count of ten or more. This chain joins TRBV10-2 and TRBJ1-1; weak D call: TRBD1 (5 bases). The germline V gene has CDR1 WSHSY and CDR2 SAAADI. The CDR3 runs to 13 residues. CDR3 amino acids: CTRDQAENTEAFF. The CDR3 DNA reads as TGCACACGGGACCAGGCTGAGAACACTGAAGCTTTCTTT.

The table lists this clonotype with a few counts. V and J are TRBV20-1 and TRBJ2-5; 12 bases are a match to TRBD1. Germline CDR1 and CDR2: DFQATT and SNEGSKA (reference sequence). The trim removed 5 bases at V and 0 bases at J, leaving 13 bases unmatched. CDR3 size: 18 residues. The CDR3 protein is CSAVGTGQGASYQETQYF. For the CDR3, the DNA is TGCAGTGCTGTCGGAACGGGACAGGGGGCCTCCTACCAAGAGACCCAGTACTTC.

This clonotype was counted a few times. A much larger clone differs from this one at a single base, so this may be a read error. The rearrangement uses TRBV15 and TRBJ2-2; 8 bases are shared with TRBD1. CDR1 and CDR2 (germline): LNHNV, YYDKDF (reference sequence). The CDR3 totals 16 residues. CDR3 amino acids: CTTSRDGTGRDGELFF. As DNA, the CDR3 is TGTACCACCAGCAGAGATGGGACAGGTCGAGACGGGGAGCTGTTTTTT.